This TCR beta chain originates from a study of cytomegalovirus exposure and HLA in healthy donors. General study points: Reportedly, TCR beta sequences accurately predicted HLA-A and HLA-B alleles in most subjects. As a later analysis revealed, most CMV-associated TCR beta chains appeared HLA-restricted.

In regard to this clone: Its antigen is not known.

PCR used 60 Vbeta primers and 13 Jbeta primers. Using immunoSEQ multiplex PCR, the repertoire was profiled, and TCRdb retains in-frame clones only, with some absent. The sample shows approximately 190,000 clones, around 80% of them seen only once. The receptor was derived from a man aged 40-49 years in good health and CMV-seropositive. The specimen was PBMCs.

The CDR3 DNA reads TGCGCCAGCAGCTTGGGGGCGATGAACACTGAAGCTTTCTTT. Translation gives CASSLGAMNTEAFF. The chain recombines TRBV5-1 with TRBJ1-1; D not resolved. Per germline, CDR1 SGHRS and CDR2 YFSETQ. The CDR3 extends over 14 amino acids. Trimming stripped 0 bases from V and 0 bases from J, with 6 bases between.